This T cell receptor beta chain emerged from a study of blood T cells in healthy people across ages. V was trimmed by 6 bases and J by 8 bases, leaving 14 bases between them. CDR1 and CDR2 from the germline V gene are MNHEY and SMNVEV (reference sequence). The CDR3 has 13 residues. To note about this clonotype: The target antigen is unknown.

Primers used in a second PCR of about 7 to 12 cycles were a sample-barcoded 5' primer and a J-beta primer mix. TCRdb processed the 5' RACE reads anew with MiXCR; each CDR3 protein has one entry. The sample shows approximately 2,000,000 distinct CDR3 sequences, around 42% of them seen only once. Collection of around 10 milliliters of peripheral blood was performed for each donor. Study-wide findings and caveats: Long-lived donors had more naive CD4+ cells and higher diversity than aged donors.

The V call is TRBV27, the J call TRBJ2-1; D remains ambiguous. The origin of this receptor is a human donor in good health. Sequenced: blood. CDR3 protein: CASSPLTRHEQFF. CDR3 DNA sequence: TGTGCCAGCAGCCCTTTGACTCGTCATGAGCAGTTCTTC.